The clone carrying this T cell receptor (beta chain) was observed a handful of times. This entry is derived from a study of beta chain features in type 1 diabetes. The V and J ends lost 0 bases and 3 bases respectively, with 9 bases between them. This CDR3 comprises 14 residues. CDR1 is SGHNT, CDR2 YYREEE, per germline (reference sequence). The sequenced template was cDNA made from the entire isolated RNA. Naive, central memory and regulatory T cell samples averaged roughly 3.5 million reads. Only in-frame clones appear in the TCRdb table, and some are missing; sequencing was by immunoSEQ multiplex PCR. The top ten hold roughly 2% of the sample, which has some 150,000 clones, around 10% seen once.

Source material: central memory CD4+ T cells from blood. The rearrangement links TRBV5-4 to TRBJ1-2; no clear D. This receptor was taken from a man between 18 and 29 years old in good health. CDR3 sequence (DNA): TGTGCCAGCAGCTTGGCCTCAGATTACTATGGCTACACCTTC. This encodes CASSLASDYYGYTF.